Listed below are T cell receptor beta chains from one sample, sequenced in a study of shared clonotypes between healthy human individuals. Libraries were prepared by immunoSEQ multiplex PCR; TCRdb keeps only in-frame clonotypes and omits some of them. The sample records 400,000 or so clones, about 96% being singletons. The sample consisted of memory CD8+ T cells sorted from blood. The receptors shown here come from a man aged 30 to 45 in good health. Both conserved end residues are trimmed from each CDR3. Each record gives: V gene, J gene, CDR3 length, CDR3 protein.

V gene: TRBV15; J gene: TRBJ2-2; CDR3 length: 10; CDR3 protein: ATSRGSGELF
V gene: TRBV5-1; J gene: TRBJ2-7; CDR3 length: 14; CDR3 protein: ASSLAGVSVPSEQY
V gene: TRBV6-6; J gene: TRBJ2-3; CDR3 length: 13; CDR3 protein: ASSYERGDTDTQY
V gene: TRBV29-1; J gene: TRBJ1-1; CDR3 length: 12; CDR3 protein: SARVTGMNTEAF
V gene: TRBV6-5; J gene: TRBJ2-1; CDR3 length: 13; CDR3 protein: ASSYGAGVINEQF
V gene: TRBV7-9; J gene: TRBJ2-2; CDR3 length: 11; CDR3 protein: ASSLVRTGELF
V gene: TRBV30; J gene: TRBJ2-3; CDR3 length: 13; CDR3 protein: AWTVSGFSTDTQY
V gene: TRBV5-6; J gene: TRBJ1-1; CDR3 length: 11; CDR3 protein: ASSFRVAGEAF
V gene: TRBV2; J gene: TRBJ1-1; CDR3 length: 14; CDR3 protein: ASESQDRGMNTEAF
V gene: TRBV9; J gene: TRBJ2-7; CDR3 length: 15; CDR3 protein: ASTPGQGSRWAYEQY
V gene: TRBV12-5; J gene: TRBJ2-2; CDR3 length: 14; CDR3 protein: ASGLSGSSFRGELF
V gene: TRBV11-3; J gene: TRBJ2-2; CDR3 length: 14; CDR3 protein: ASSRQGQSNTGELF
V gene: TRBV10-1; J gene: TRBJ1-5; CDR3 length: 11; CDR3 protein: ASSESKGQPQH
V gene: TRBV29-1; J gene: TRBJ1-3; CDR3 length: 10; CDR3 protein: SVGSSGNTIY
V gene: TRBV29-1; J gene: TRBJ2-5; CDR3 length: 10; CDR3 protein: SVLQNQETQY
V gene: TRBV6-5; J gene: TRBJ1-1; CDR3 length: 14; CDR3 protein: ASSYGARVEATEAF
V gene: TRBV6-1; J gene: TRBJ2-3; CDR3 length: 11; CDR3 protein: ASRWTGPDTQY
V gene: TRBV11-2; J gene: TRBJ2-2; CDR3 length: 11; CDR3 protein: ASSLGYGGELF
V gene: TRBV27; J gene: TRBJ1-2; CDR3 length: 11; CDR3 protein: ATPIQGNYGYT
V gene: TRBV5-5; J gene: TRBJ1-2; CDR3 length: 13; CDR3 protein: ASSGSDRGDYGYT
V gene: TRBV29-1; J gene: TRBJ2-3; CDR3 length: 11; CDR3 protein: SVRAVLTDTQY
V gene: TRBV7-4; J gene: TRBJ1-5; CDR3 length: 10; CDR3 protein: ASSFPNQPQH